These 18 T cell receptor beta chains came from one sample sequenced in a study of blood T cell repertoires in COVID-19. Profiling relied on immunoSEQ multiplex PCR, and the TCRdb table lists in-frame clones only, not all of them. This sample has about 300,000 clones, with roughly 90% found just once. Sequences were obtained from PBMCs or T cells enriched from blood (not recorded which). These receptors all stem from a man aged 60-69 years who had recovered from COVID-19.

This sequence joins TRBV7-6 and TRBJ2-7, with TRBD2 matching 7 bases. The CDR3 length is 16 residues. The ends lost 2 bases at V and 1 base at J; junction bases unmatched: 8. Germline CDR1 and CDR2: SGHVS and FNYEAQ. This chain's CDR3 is CASSLRQGLTSYEQYF. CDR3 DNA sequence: TGTGCCAGCAGCTTACGGCAGGGACTAACTTCCTACGAGCAGTACTTC. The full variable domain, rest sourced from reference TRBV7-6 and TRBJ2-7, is GAGVSQSPRYKVTKRGQDVALRCDPISGHVSLYWYRQALGQGPEFLTYFNYEAQQDKSGLPNDRFSAERPEGSISTLTIQRTEQRDSAMYRCASSLRQGLTSYEQYFGPGTRLTVT.

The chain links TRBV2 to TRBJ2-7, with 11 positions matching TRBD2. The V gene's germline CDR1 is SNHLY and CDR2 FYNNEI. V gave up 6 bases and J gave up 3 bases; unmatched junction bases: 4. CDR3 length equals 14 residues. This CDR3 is CASRGLAVFYEQYF. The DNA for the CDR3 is TGTGCCAGCAGGGGACTAGCGGTTTTCTACGAGCAGTACTTC.

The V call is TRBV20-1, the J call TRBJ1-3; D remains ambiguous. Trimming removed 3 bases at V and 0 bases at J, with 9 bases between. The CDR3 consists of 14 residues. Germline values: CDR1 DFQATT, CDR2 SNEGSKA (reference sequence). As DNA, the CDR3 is TGCAGTGCTAGTAGACTCCCCTCTGGAAACACCATATATTTT. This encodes CSASRLPSGNTIYF.

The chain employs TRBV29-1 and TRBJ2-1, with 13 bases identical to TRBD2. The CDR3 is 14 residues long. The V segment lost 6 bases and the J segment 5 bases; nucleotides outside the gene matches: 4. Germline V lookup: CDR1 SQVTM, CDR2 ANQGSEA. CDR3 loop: CSVRTSGSNNEQFF. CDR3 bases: TGCAGCGTCCGGACTAGCGGGAGTAACAATGAGCAGTTCTTC.

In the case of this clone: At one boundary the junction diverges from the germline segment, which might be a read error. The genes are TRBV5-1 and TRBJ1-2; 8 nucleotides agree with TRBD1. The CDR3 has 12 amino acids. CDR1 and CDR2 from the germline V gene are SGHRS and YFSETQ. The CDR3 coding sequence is TGCGCCAGCAGCTTGGAGGACAGGGTAGCGGTATTC. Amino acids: CASSLEDRVAVF. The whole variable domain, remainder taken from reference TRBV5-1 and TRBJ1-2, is KAGVTQTPRYLIKTRGQQVTLSCSPISGHRSVSWYQQTPGQGLQFLFEYFSETQRNKGNFPGRFSGRQFSNSRSEMNVSTLELGDSALYLCASSLEDRVAVFGSGTRLTVV.

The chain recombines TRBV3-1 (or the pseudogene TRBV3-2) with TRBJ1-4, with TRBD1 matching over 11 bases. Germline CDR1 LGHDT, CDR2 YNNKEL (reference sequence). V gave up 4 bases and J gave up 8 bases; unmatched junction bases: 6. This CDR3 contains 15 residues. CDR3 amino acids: CASSRTGTGGEKLFF. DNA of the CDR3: TGTGCCAGCAGCCGGACCGGGACAGGGGGAGAAAAACTGTTTTTT.

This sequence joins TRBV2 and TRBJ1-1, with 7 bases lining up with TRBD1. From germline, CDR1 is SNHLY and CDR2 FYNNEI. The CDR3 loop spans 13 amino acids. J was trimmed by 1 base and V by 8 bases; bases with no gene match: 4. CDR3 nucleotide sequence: TGTGCCAGCCACAGACAGGGGAACACTGAAGCTTTCTTT. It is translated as CASHRQGNTEAFF. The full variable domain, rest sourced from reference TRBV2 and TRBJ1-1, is EPEVTQTPSHQVTQMGQEVILRCVPISNHLYFYWYRQILGQKVEFLVSFYNNEISEKSEIFDDQFSVERPDGSNFTLKIRSTKLEDSAMYFCASHRQGNTEAFFGQGTRLTVV.

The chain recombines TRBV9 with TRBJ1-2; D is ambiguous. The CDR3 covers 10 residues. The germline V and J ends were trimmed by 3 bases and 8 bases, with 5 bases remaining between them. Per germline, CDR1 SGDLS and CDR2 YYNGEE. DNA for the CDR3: TGTGCCAGCAGCGGCGCGGGCTACACCTTC. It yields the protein CASSGAGYTF.

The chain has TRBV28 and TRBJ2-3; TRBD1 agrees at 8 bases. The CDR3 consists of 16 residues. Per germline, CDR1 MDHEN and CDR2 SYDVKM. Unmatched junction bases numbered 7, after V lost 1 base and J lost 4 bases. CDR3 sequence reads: CASSLSAPGGSDTQYF. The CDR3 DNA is TGTGCCAGCAGTTTATCCGCGCCAGGGGGCTCAGATACGCAGTATTTT. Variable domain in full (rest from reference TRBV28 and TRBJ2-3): DVKVTQSSRYLVKRTGEKVFLECVQDMDHENMFWYRQDPGLGLRLIYFSYDVKMKEKGDIPEGYSVSREKKERFSLILESASTNQTSMYLCASSLSAPGGSDTQYFGPGTRLTVL.

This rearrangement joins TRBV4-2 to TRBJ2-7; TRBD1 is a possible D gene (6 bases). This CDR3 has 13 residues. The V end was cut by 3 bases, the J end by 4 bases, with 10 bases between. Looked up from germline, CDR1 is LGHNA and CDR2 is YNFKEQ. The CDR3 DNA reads TGTGCCAGCAGCCAGGGGGCCGGTTACGAGCAGTACTTC. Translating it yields CASSQGAGYEQYF.

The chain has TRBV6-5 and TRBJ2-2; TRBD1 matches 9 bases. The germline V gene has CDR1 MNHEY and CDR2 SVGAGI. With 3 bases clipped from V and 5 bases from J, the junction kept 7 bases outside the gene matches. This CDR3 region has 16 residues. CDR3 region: CASSYEGDRVTGELFF. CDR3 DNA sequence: TGTGCCAGCAGTTATGAAGGGGACAGGGTAACCGGGGAGCTGTTTTTT.

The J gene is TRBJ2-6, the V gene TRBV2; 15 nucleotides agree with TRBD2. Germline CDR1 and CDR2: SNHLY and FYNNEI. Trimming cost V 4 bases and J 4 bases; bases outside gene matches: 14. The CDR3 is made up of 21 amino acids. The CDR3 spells CASSVTGTSGGRREGANVLTF. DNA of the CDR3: TGTGCCAGCAGTGTGACCGGGACTAGCGGGGGGCGGCGGGAAGGGGCCAACGTCCTGACTTTC. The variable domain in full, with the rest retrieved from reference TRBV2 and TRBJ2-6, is EPEVTQTPSHQVTQMGQEVILRCVPISNHLYFYWYRQILGQKVEFLVSFYNNEISEKSEIFDDQFSVERPDGSNFTLKIRSTKLEDSAMYFCASSVTGTSGGRREGANVLTFGAGSRLTVL.

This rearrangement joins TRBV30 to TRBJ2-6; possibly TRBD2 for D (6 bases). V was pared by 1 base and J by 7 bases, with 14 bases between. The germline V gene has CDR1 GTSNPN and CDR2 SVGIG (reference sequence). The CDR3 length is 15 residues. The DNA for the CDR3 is TGTGCCTGGAGTGACCCTGGGGGGTCCGCCAACGTCCTGACTTTC. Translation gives CAWSDPGGSANVLTF.

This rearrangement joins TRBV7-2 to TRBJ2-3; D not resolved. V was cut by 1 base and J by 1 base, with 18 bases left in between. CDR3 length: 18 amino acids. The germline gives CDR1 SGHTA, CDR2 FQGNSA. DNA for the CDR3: TGTGCCAGCAGCTTAGGTTGGCTAACACTAACTCGCACAGATACGCAGTATTTT. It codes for CASSLGWLTLTRTDTQYF.

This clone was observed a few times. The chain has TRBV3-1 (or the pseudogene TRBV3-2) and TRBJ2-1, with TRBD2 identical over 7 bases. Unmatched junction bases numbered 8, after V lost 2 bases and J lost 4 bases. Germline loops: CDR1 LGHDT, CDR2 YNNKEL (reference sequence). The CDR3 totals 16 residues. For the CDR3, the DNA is TGTGCCAGCAGCCAATTCCTAGCGGCCCAATACAATGAGCAGTTCTTC. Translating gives CASSQFLAAQYNEQFF.

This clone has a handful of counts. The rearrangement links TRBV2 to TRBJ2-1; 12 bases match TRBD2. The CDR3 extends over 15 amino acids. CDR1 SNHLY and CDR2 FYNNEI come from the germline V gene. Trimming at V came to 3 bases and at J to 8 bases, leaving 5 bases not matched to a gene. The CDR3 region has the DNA TGTGCCAGCAGTGATAGGACTAGCGGGAAGTATGAGCAGTTCTTC. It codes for CASSDRTSGKYEQFF. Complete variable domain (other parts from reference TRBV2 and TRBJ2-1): EPEVTQTPSHQVTQMGQEVILRCVPISNHLYFYWYRQILGQKVEFLVSFYNNEISEKSEIFDDQFSVERPDGSNFTLKIRSTKLEDSAMYFCASSDRTSGKYEQFFGPGTRLTVL.

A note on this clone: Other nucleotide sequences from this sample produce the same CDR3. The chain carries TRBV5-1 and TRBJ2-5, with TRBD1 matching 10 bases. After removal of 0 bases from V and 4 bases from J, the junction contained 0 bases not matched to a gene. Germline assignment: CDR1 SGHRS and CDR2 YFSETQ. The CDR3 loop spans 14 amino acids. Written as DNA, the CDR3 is TGCGCCAGCAGCTTGGGGGACAGGGGAGAGACCCAGTACTTC. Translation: CASSLGDRGETQYF. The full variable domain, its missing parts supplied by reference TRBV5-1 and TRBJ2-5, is KAGVTQTPRYLIKTRGQQVTLSCSPISGHRSVSWYQQTPGQGLQFLFEYFSETQRNKGNFPGRFSGRQFSNSRSEMNVSTLELGDSALYLCASSLGDRGETQYFGPGTRLLVL.

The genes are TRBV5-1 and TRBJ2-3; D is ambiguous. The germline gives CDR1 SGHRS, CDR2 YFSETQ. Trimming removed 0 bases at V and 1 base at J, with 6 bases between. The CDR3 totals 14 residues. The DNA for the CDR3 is TGCGCCAGCAGCTTGGCCACAGGCACAGATACGCAGTATTTT. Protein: CASSLATGTDTQYF.